This T cell receptor (beta chain) is drawn from a study of early T cells in non-severe SARS-CoV-2 infection. Study background: Whole-blood bulk RNA, unsorted, was sequenced, and chains were unpaired.

With regard to this clonotype: Its antigen is unknown. At one end, the junction sequence differs from germline, possibly due to a read error.

This CDR3 is built from 15 residues. Germline V gene data show CDR1 as DFQATT and CDR2 as SNEGSKA (reference sequence). Study observations and caveats: VDJdb-based matching was biased toward anti-spike CD8 responses and missed private and CD4 specificities.

Attachment of unique molecular identifiers to individual cDNA molecules was performed. TCRdb recomputed calls from the 5' RACE reads with MiXCR, one row per CDR3 protein. The sample has about 50,000 distinct CDR3 sequences, 6% to 8% seen once; the top ten hold 6% to 8.5%. The source material was whole blood, sampled at baseline. This sequence was found in an adult who was a healthcare worker with PCR-confirmed SARS-CoV-2 infection or an uninfected control (not recorded which). The chain couples TRBV20-1 to TRBJ2-7; D may correspond to TRBD1 or TRBD2 (5 bases each). CDR3 loop: CGAPASGTSPYEQYF. CDR3 nucleotides: TGCGGTGCCCCCGCCTCCGGGACGTCTCCCTACGAGCAGTACTTC.